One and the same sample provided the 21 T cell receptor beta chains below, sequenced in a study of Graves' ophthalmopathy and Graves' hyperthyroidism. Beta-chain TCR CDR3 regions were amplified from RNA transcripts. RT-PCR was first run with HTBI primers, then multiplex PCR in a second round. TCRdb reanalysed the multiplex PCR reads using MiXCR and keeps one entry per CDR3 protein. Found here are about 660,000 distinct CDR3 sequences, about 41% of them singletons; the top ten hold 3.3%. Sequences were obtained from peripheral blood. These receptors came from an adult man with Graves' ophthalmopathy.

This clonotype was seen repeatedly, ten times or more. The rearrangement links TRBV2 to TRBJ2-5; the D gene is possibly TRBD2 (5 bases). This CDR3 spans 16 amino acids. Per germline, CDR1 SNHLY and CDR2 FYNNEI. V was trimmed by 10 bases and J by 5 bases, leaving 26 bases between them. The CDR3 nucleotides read TGTGCCACCCGAAGGACTGTATCATTCTCTCGGGAGACCCAGTACTTC. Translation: CATRRTVSFSRETQYF.

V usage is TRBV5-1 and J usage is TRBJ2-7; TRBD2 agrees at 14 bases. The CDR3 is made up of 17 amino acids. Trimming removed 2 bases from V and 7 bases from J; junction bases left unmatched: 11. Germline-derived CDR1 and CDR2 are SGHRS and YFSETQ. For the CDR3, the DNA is TGCGCCAGCAGCTTCGACCGGACTAGCGGGAGGATACTAGAGCAGTACGTC. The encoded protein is CASSFDRTSGRILEQYV.

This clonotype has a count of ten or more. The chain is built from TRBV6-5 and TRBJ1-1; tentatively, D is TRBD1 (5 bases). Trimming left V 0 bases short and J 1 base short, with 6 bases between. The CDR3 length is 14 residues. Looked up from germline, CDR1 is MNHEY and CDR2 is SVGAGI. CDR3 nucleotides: TGTGCCAGCAGTTACTCCGACAGGAACACTGAAGCTTTCTTT. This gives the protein CASSYSDRNTEAFF.

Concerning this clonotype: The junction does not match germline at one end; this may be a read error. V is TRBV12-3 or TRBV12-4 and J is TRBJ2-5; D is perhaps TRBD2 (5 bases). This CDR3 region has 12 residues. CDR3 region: CASSFREETQNF. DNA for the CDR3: TGTGCCAGCAGTTTCCGGGAAGAGACCCAGAACTTC.

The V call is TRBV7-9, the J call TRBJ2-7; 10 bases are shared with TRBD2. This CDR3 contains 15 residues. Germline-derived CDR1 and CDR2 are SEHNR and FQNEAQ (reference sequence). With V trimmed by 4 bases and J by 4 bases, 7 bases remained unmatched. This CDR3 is CASSSRPAGGYEQYF. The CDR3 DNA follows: TGTGCCAGCAGCTCAAGACCAGCGGGGGGGTACGAGCAGTACTTC.

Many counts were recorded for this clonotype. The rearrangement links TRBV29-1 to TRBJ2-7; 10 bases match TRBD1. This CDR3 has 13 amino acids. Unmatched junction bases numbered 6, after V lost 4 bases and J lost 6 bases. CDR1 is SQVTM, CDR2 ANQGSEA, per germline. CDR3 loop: CSVGTGGLSEQYF. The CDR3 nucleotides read TGCAGCGTTGGGACAGGGGGACTGAGCGAGCAGTACTTC.

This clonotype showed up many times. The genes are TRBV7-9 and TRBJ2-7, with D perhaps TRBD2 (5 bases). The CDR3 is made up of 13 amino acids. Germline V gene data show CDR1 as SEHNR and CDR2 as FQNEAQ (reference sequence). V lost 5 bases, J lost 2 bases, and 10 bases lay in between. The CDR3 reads CASSVTEAYEQYF. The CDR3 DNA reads TGTGCCAGCAGCGTAACGGAGGCCTACGAGCAGTACTTC.

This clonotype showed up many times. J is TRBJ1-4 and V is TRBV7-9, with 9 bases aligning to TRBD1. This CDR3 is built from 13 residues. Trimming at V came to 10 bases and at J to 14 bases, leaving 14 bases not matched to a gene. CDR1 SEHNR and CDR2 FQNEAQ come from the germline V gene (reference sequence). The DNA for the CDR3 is TGTGCCATCCTGGGGACAGGGTCGAACTTGCTGTTTTTT. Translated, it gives CAILGTGSNLLFF. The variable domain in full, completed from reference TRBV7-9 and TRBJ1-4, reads DTGVSQNPRHKITKRGQNVTFRCDPISEHNRLYWYRQTLGQGPEFLTYFQNEAQLEKSRLLSDRFSAERPKGSFSTLEIQRTEQGDSAMYLCAILGTGSNLLFFGSGTQLSVL.

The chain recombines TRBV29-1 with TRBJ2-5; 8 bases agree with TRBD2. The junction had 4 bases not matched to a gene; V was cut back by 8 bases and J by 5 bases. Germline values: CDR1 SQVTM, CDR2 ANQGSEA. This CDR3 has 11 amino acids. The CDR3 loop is CSLGGGETQYF. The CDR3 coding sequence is TGCAGCTTAGGCGGGGGGGAGACCCAGTACTTC.

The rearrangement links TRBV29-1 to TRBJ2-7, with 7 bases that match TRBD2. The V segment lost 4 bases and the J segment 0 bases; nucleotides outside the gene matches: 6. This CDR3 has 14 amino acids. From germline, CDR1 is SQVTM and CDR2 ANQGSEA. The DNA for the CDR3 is TGCAGCGTTGTGGACACTAGCGCCTCCTACGAGCAGTACTTC. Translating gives CSVVDTSASYEQYF.

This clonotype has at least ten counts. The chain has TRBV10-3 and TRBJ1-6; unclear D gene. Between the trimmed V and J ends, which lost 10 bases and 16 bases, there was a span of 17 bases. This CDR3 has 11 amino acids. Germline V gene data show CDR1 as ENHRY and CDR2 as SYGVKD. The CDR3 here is CATSTSRLLHF. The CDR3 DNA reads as TGTGCCACATCGACTAGCAGGCTTCTCCACTTT.

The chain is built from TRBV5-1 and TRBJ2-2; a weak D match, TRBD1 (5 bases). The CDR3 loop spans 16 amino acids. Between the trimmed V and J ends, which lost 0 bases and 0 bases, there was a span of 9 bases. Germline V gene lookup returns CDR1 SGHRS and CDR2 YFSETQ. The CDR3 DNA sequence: TGCGCCAGCAGCTTGGGACAGCCTACGAACACCGGGGAGCTGTTTTTT. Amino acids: CASSLGQPTNTGELFF.

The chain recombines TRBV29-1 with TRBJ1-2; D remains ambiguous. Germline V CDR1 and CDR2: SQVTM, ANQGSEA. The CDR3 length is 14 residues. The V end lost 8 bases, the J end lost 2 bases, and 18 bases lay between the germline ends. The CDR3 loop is CSSEVRGRNYGYTF. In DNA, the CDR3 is TGCAGCAGTGAAGTTCGTGGAAGAAACTATGGCTACACCTTC.

The CDR3 nucleotides are TGCAGTTACTCCGGGGGGCAGGGTGAAAAACTGTTTTTT. It codes for CSYSGGQGEKLFF. The chain joins TRBV29-1 to TRBJ1-4, with a weak D call TRBD1 (6 bases). Germline CDR1 SQVTM, CDR2 ANQGSEA. The CDR3 consists of 13 residues.

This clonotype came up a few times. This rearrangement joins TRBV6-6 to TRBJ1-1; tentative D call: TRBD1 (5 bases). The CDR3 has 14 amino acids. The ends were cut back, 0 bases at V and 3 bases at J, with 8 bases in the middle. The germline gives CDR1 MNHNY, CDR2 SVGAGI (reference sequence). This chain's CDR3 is CASSYSTGDTEAFF. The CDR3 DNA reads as TGTGCCAGCAGTTACTCGACGGGGGACACTGAAGCTTTCTTT.

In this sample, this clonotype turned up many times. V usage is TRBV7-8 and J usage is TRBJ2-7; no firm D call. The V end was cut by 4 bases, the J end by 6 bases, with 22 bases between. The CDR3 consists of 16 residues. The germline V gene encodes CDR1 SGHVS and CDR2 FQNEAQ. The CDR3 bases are TGTGCCAGCAGCTCCCAACAAAACCCGTCGACCGGCGAGCAGTACTTC. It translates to CASSSQQNPSTGEQYF.

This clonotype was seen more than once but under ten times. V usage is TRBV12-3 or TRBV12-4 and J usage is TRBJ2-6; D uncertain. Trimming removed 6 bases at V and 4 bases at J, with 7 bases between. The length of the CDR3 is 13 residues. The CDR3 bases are TGTGCCAGCAGGCTCGAGGGGGCCAACGTCCTGACTTTC. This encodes CASRLEGANVLTF.

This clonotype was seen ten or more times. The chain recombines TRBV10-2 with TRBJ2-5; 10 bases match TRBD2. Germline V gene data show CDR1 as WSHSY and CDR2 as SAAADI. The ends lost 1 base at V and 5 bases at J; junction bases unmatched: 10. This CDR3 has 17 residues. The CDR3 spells CASSEWTSGRGWETQYF. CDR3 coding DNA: TGCGCCAGCAGTGAGTGGACTAGCGGTAGAGGTTGGGAGACCCAGTACTTC.

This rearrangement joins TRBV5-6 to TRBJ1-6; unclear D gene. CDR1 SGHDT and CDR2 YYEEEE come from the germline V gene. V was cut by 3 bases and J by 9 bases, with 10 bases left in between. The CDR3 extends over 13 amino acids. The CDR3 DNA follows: TGTGCCAGCAGCTCAGGTTCGCGTTCACCCCTCCACTTT. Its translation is CASSSGSRSPLHF.

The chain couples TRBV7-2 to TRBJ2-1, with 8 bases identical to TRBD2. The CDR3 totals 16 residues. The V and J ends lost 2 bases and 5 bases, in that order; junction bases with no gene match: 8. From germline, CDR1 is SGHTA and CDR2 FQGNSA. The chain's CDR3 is CASSLRQVAGNNEQFF. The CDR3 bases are TGTGCCAGCAGCTTACGTCAGGTAGCGGGGAACAATGAGCAGTTCTTC.

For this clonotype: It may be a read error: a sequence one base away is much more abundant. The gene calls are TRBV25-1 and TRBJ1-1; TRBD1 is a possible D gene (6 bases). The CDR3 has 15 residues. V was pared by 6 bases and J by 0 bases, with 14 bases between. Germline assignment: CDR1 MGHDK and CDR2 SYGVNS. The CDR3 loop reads CASSAGTNLNTEAFF. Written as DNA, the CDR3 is TGTGCCAGCAGCGCCGGGACAAACCTGAACACTGAAGCTTTCTTT.